The 24 T cell receptor beta chains below were found in one sample sequenced in a study of neurological immune-mediated disorders. From the 5' RACE reads, TCRdb called clonotypes with MiXCR, one entry per CDR3 protein. The repertoire consists of tens of thousands of distinct CDR3 sequences, with under 4.5% occurring once and the leading ten covering 2.9%. The sample comprised PBMCs. All receptors come from a woman between 50 and 59 years old with multiple sclerosis.

This clonotype came up many times. The chain has TRBV15 and TRBJ2-2; TRBD2 might be the D (5 bases). V was pared by 0 bases and J by 4 bases, with 6 bases between. This CDR3 has 14 residues. CDR1 is LNHNV and CDR2 is YYDKDF in the germline V gene (reference sequence). The CDR3 DNA follows: TGTGCCACCAGCAGAGATGAGGGCACCGGGGAGCTGTTTTTT. It translates to CATSRDEGTGELFF.

This clonotype has at least ten counts. V gene TRBV25-1 combines with J gene TRBJ2-2, with D maybe TRBD1 (7 bases). The CDR3 has 14 residues. The germline V gene has CDR1 MGHDK and CDR2 SYGVNS. V was pared by 4 bases and J by 5 bases, with 11 bases between. CDR3 residues: CASSGGTATGELFF. The CDR3 DNA sequence: TGTGCCAGCAGTGGCGGGACAGCTACCGGGGAGCTGTTTTTT. Full variable domain (remainder filled in from reference TRBV25-1 and TRBJ2-2): EADIYQTPRYLVIGTGKKITLECSQTMGHDKMYWYQQDPGMELHLIHYSYGVNSTEKGDLSSESTVSRIRTEHFPLTLESARPSHTSQYLCASSGGTATGELFFGEGSRLTVL.

The sample holds many counts of this clonotype. The J gene is TRBJ1-2, the V gene TRBV7-9; 7 positions match TRBD1. Unmatched junction bases numbered 9, after V lost 0 bases and J lost 5 bases. Germline CDR1 SEHNR, CDR2 FQNEAQ (reference sequence). The CDR3 is 16 residues long. The CDR3 nucleotides are TGTGCCAGCAGCTTAGCCTCGTGGCAGGGGGTTTATGGCTACACCTTC. This codes for CASSLASWQGVYGYTF.

This clonotype was seen ten or more times. J is TRBJ2-5 and V is TRBV20-1; D perhaps matches TRBD2 (5 bases). The germline V and J ends were trimmed by 4 bases and 0 bases, with 15 bases remaining between them. Germline assignment: CDR1 DFQATT and CDR2 SNEGSKA (reference sequence). The CDR3 totals 15 residues. In nucleotides, the CDR3 is TGCAGTGCTACGAAGCGAGCGGCGTACCAAGAGACCCAGTACTTC. Protein product: CSATKRAAYQETQYF.

Ten or more counts support this clonotype. The CDR3 sequence is CASSFGGDMNTEAFF. The CDR3 DNA reads as TGTGCCAGCAGCTTTGGAGGGGACATGAACACTGAAGCTTTCTTT. The V call is TRBV5-5, the J call TRBJ1-1; perhaps TRBD1 as D (6 bases). The CDR3 spans 15 residues. V was shortened by 2 bases and J by 0 bases, with 11 bases between the two germline ends. The germline V gene encodes CDR1 SGHKS and CDR2 YYEKEE (reference sequence).

The chain employs TRBV4-3 and TRBJ2-3; D tentatively fits TRBD1 or TRBD2 (5 bases each). Germline CDR1 LGHNA, CDR2 YSLEER. CDR3 length equals 15 residues. The V gene lost 0 bases and the J gene lost 6 bases, with 13 bases spanning the gap. CDR3 in DNA: TGCGCCAGCAGCCAAGAGGGACGGAGTAGGGATACGCAGTATTTT. Amino acids: CASSQEGRSRDTQYF.

This clonotype was seen repeatedly, ten times or more. J is TRBJ1-1 and V is TRBV6-5; D might be TRBD1 (6 bases). The ends were cut back, 7 bases at V and 3 bases at J, with 18 bases in the middle. The CDR3 length is 15 residues. CDR1 and CDR2 (germline): MNHEY, SVGAGI. CDR3 sequence: CASTFRGRGYTEAFF. For the CDR3, the DNA is TGTGCCAGCACATTCCGGGGCAGGGGATACACTGAAGCTTTCTTT.

This clonotype has at least ten counts. The chain joins TRBV19 to TRBJ1-6; D call uncertain. Trimming took off 7 bases at V and 8 bases at J, with 12 bases between the two ends. The CDR3 has 13 residues. CDR1 and CDR2 from the germline V gene are LNHDA and SQIVND (reference sequence). The CDR3 DNA reads TGTGCCAGTACTAGGGCACTCTATTCACCCCTCCACTTT. It codes for CASTRALYSPLHF.

Many counts were recorded for this clonotype. The CDR3 protein is CASSYSSAPNTGELFF. The CDR3 DNA is TGTGCCAGCAGTTACTCTAGCGCCCCGAACACCGGGGAGCTGTTTTTT. The chain joins TRBV6-5 to TRBJ2-2, with D tentatively TRBD2 (5 bases). This CDR3 comprises 16 residues. The germline CDR1 and CDR2 sequences are MNHEY and SVGAGI. With 0 bases removed from V and 0 bases from J, the gap between germline ends came to 8 bases.

This clonotype came up many times. The J gene is TRBJ1-1, the V gene TRBV7-3; D might be TRBD1 (5 bases). CDR1 and CDR2 from the germline V gene are SGHTA and FQGTGA. V was shortened by 2 bases and J by 1 base, with 11 bases between the two germline ends. This CDR3 is built from 15 residues. CDR3 coding DNA: TGTGCCAGCAGCTTATCAGGGCAGCCGAACACTGAAGCTTTCTTT. This translates into CASSLSGQPNTEAFF.

The CDR3 protein is CASSRLGWTEAFF. CDR3 nucleotides: TGTGCCAGCAGTCGGCTGGGGTGGACTGAAGCTTTCTTT. The chain couples TRBV2 to TRBJ1-1; D not certain. The germline V and J ends were trimmed by 5 bases and 5 bases, with 12 bases remaining between them. Germline values: CDR1 SNHLY, CDR2 FYNNEI. This CDR3 is 13 amino acids long.

This clonotype has a count of ten or more. This rearrangement joins TRBV13 to TRBJ2-7, with D perhaps matching TRBD2 (5 bases). Looked up from germline, CDR1 is PRHDT and CDR2 is FYEKMQ (reference sequence). Trimming removed 5 bases from V and 0 bases from J, with 11 bases in between. CDR3 size: 14 residues. CDR3 nucleotides: TGTGCCAGCAGCCCGCCACGGGACTCCTACGAGCAGTACTTC. It yields the protein CASSPPRDSYEQYF.

This clonotype was seen at least ten times. The chain links TRBV7-2 to TRBJ1-4, with 8 bases lining up with TRBD1. The CDR3 has 17 amino acids. V shed 0 bases, J shed 4 bases, and the junction held 7 bases outside the gene matches. Germline V CDR1 and CDR2: SGHTA, FQGNSA. The CDR3 loop is CASSLARTGWGNEKLFF. For the CDR3, the DNA is TGTGCCAGCAGCTTAGCCCGGACAGGGTGGGGTAATGAAAAACTGTTTTTT.

This clonotype was seen many times. The chain combines TRBV15 with TRBJ1-6; no reliable D call. The CDR3 runs 16 residues. The germline CDR1 and CDR2 sequences are LNHNV and YYDKDF (reference sequence). The V and J ends lost 0 bases and 7 bases respectively, with 13 bases between them. The CDR3 DNA reads as TGTGCCACCAGCAGAGATCCGGGCAGCCGGAATTCACCCCTCCACTTT. It encodes CATSRDPGSRNSPLHF.

In this sample, this clonotype turned up many times. This rearrangement joins TRBV5-1 to TRBJ2-3; D gene unclear. The V end was cut by 0 bases, the J end by 1 base, with 15 bases between. CDR1 and CDR2 (germline): SGHRS, YFSETQ. This CDR3 has 17 residues. In DNA form, the CDR3 reads TGCGCCAGCAGCTTGGCTCCGGTAATAGCCCGCACAGATACGCAGTATTTT. Translating gives CASSLAPVIARTDTQYF. Full variable domain (remainder filled in from reference TRBV5-1 and TRBJ2-3): KAGVTQTPRYLIKTRGQQVTLSCSPISGHRSVSWYQQTPGQGLQFLFEYFSETQRNKGNFPGRFSGRQFSNSRSEMNVSTLELGDSALYLCASSLAPVIARTDTQYFGPGTRLTVL.

This clonotype was detected a few times. The V and J genes are TRBV5-1 and TRBJ2-3; D gene ambiguous. The CDR3 totals 12 residues. Deletions cut 3 bases from V and 4 bases from J, with 6 bases between. Germline CDR1 and CDR2: SGHRS and YFSETQ. The DNA for the CDR3 is TGCGCCAGCAGCTCCCCAGCAGATACGCAGTATTTT. Protein sequence: CASSSPADTQYF.

In its sample, this clonotype was seen a few times. Just one base apart from a much larger clone, this may be a read error. The chain joins TRBV27 to TRBJ1-2, with a tentative D call TRBD1 (6 bases). Per germline, CDR1 MNHEY and CDR2 SMNVEV (reference sequence). Trimming shortened V by 3 bases and J by 14 bases, and 13 bases separated the two germline ends. This CDR3 is 11 amino acids long. DNA of the CDR3: TGTGCCAGCAGTTTCGGGGGCGTGGAAACCTTC. Amino acids: CASSFGGVETF.

This clonotype was seen ten or more times. V gene TRBV2 combines with J gene TRBJ2-7; no reliable D call. Germline CDR1 reads SNHLY; CDR2 reads FYNNEI. V lost 2 bases and J lost 2, with 16 bases in between. The CDR3 has 16 residues. CDR3 nucleotide sequence: TGTGCCAGCAGTGAATACGTCAACAGAGCCACCTACGAGCAGTACTTC. Translation gives CASSEYVNRATYEQYF.

This clonotype was found many times. V usage is TRBV5-1 and J usage is TRBJ2-1; maybe TRBD1 (6 bases). CDR1 and CDR2 from the germline V gene are SGHRS and YFSETQ. The CDR3 totals 14 residues. V was pared by 3 bases and J by 5 bases, with 12 bases between. CDR3 nucleotide sequence: TGCGCCAGCAGCTCGAAAGGACAGAACAATGAGCAGTTCTTC. This sequence encodes CASSSKGQNNEQFF.

This clonotype has a count of ten or more. This chain uses TRBV20-1 with TRBJ2-6; a weak D match, TRBD1 (6 bases). Deletions cut 6 bases from V and 0 bases from J, with 12 bases between. Germline values: CDR1 DFQATT, CDR2 SNEGSKA (reference sequence). The CDR3 sequence is 15 residues long. In DNA, the CDR3 is TGCAGTGCCCGGGAAGGGGGCTCTGGGGCCAACGTCCTGACTTTC. Its translation is CSAREGGSGANVLTF.

A note on this clonotype: Possible read error: a much larger clone is one base away. The chain is built from TRBV15 and TRBJ2-1; the D is unclear. The CDR3 consists of 14 residues. Germline CDR1 reads LNHNV; CDR2 reads YYDKDF (reference sequence). The CDR3 sequence: CVTSSWGLEHYQFF. The CDR3 bases are TGTGTCACCAGCAGTTGGGGATTGGAACACTATCAGTTCTTC.

Turning to this clonotype: A clone one base away is much larger, so this may be a read error. This sequence joins TRBV2 and TRBJ2-7, with a tentative D call TRBD2 (6 bases). CDR3 length equals 16 residues. V was pared by 8 bases and J by 0 bases, with 20 bases between. Germline V gene lookup returns CDR1 SNHLY and CDR2 FYNNEI. The CDR3 nucleotides read TGTGCCAGCCTCCGGGGGAGAGCGTGGGCCTCCTACGAGCAGTACTTC. As protein: CASLRGRAWASYEQYF.

This clonotype was detected many times. This chain links TRBV3-1 with TRBJ1-1, with D unresolved. Trimming stripped 0 bases from V and 7 bases from J, with 15 bases between. CDR3 size: 15 residues. Looked up from germline, CDR1 is LGHDT and CDR2 is YNNKEL (reference sequence). CDR3 sequence: CASSQDLVGVGEAFF. In DNA form, the CDR3 reads TGTGCCAGCAGCCAAGATCTCGTGGGAGTTGGTGAAGCTTTCTTT. Full variable domain (remainder filled in from reference TRBV3-1 and TRBJ1-1): DTAVSQTPKYLVTQMGNDKSIKCEQNLGHDTMYWYKQDSKKFLKIMFSYNNKELIINETVPNRFSPKSPDKAHLNLHINSLELGDSAVYFCASSQDLVGVGEAFFGQGTRLTVV.

This clonotype was counted ten times or more. The chain uses TRBV6-2 or TRBV6-3 and TRBJ2-7, with a weak D call TRBD1 (5 bases). The V end was cut by 9 bases, the J end by 1 base, with 10 bases between. This CDR3 contains 12 residues. Germline V lookup: CDR1 MNHEY, CDR2 SVGEGT. The CDR3 spells CASLDRSYEQYF. The CDR3 region has the DNA TGTGCCAGTCTTGACAGATCCTACGAGCAGTACTTC.